A single sample gave rise to the 13 T cell receptor beta chains below, sequenced in a study of memory CD4+ T cells and cytomegalovirus serostatus. Generated by immunoSEQ multiplex PCR, the TCRdb table keeps only in-frame clones and is missing some. Of more than 35,000 clones in the sample, about 80% were seen once. The sort gate was single viable CD3+CD4+CD8-CD45RO+ cells for memory CD4+ T cells. The material sequenced was memory CD4+ T cells from blood. These receptors all stem from an adult in good health and CMV-seropositive.

The J gene is TRBJ2-7, the V gene TRBV4-3; tentatively, D is TRBD2 (5 bases). V lost 5 bases to trimming and J lost 3 bases, with 11 bases between them. The CDR3 has 13 amino acids. Germline CDR1 reads LGHNA; CDR2 reads YSLEER. The CDR3 spells CASSGRVGYEQYF. The CDR3 nucleotides read TGCGCCAGCAGCGGGCGGGTGGGCTACGAGCAGTACTTC.

This chain joins TRBV28 and TRBJ1-5; D is uncertain. Germline V lookup: CDR1 MDHEN, CDR2 SYDVKM. The V and J ends lost 7 bases and 7 bases respectively, with 11 bases between them. CDR3 length: 12 residues. The CDR3 sequence: CASKVPGQPQHF. The CDR3 DNA reads as TGTGCCAGCAAAGTTCCGGGCCAGCCCCAGCATTTT.

V is TRBV10-3 and J is TRBJ1-2; D is possibly TRBD1 (6 bases). The CDR3 loop spans 12 amino acids. V lost 10 bases and J lost 2, with 11 bases in between. Germline loops: CDR1 ENHRY, CDR2 SYGVKD. In DNA, the CDR3 is TGTGCCACCTCCGGACAGAACTATGGCTACACCTTC. Translating gives CATSGQNYGYTF.

This clone was observed a single time. The chain recombines TRBV2 with TRBJ1-6; TRBD1 might be the D (5 bases). This CDR3 has 13 residues. From germline, CDR1 is SNHLY and CDR2 FYNNEI. Trimming stripped 7 bases from V and 4 bases from J, with 8 bases between. The CDR3 spells CASNEGYNSPLHF. CDR3 nucleotides: TGTGCCAGCAACGAGGGGTATAATTCACCCCTCCACTTT. Together with reference TRBV2 and TRBJ1-6, the CDR3 gives the full variable domain: EPEVTQTPSHQVTQMGQEVILRCVPISNHLYFYWYRQILGQKVEFLVSFYNNEISEKSEIFDDQFSVERPDGSNFTLKIRSTKLEDSAMYFCASNEGYNSPLHFGNGTRLTVT.

The CDR3 is CASSLGPLGTGGLHEQYF. The DNA of the CDR3 is TGTGCCAGCAGCTTGGGACCTCTGGGGACAGGGGGCTTACACGAGCAGTACTTC. The rearrangement uses TRBV5-6 and TRBJ2-7; 12 bases agree with TRBD1. Trimming took 0 bases from V and 5 from J; bases not matched to a gene: 12. The germline gives CDR1 SGHDT, CDR2 YYEEEE. This CDR3 has 18 amino acids.

The chain combines TRBV6-1 with TRBJ1-5; weak D call: TRBD1 (5 bases). Trimming left V 4 bases short and J 1 base short, with 14 bases between. The CDR3 is 16 amino acids. Germline CDR1 MNHNS, CDR2 SASEGT. In DNA form, the CDR3 reads TGTGCCAGCAGTGTAGGGCAGCCAGGGAGCAATCAGCCCCAGCATTTT. It codes for CASSVGQPGSNQPQHF.

The V gene is TRBV4-1, the J gene TRBJ2-4; 11 bases map to TRBD2. Germline CDR1 MGHRA, CDR2 YSYEKL. V shed 1 base, J shed 0 bases, and the junction held 8 bases outside the gene matches. This CDR3 has 19 residues. CDR3 in amino acids: CASSQGVTSGIQAKNIQYF. The CDR3, as DNA: TGCGCCAGCAGCCAAGGGGTGACTAGCGGGATCCAAGCCAAAAACATTCAGTACTTC.

Comments on this clone: The sample holds other DNA sequences that translate to the same CDR3. The chain joins TRBV18 to TRBJ2-5; no definite D call. V lost 3 bases and J 0 bases, leaving 5 bases between the germline ends. This CDR3 is built from 13 residues. Germline lookup yields CDR1 KGHSH and CDR2 LQKENI. CDR3 DNA sequence: TGTGCCAGCTCACCGGGTTACCAAGAGACCCAGTACTTC. Its protein product is CASSPGYQETQYF.

The V and J genes are TRBV5-4 and TRBJ2-3; perhaps D is TRBD1 or TRBD2 (5 bases each). Trimming removed 4 bases at V and 2 bases at J, with 20 bases between. The CDR3 totals 17 residues. Per the germline V gene, CDR1 is SGHNT and CDR2 is YYREEE (reference sequence). The CDR3 bases are TGTGCCAGCAGCCTCGGGAAAGGGGCCATCCCCACAGATACGCAGTATTTT. As protein: CASSLGKGAIPTDTQYF. Looking up the rest from reference TRBV5-4 and TRBJ2-3 gives the full variable domain: ETGVTQSPTHLIKTRGQQVTLRCSSQSGHNTVSWYQQALGQGPQFIFQYYREEENGRGNFPPRFSGLQFPNYSSELNVNALELDDSALYLCASSLGKGAIPTDTQYFGPGTRLTVL.

The chain combines TRBV27 with TRBJ2-1; the D is unclear. Germline CDR1 and CDR2: MNHEY and SMNVEV (reference sequence). V shed 7 bases and J shed 0 bases, with 16 bases lying between them. This CDR3 comprises 16 residues. The CDR3 nucleotides are TGTGCCAGCATCTCGAGATCGTTAAGCTCCTACAATGAGCAGTTCTTC. Its translation is CASISRSLSSYNEQFF.

J is TRBJ2-1 and V is TRBV7-2; D is uncertain. Germline loops: CDR1 SGHTA, CDR2 FQGNSA. Trimming removed 6 bases from V and 7 bases from J, with 13 bases in between. This CDR3 contains 13 residues. CDR3 nucleotides: TGTGCCAGCAGTCCAATCGGTAGGAATGAGCAGTTCTTC. Protein product: CASSPIGRNEQFF.

The chain recombines TRBV7-2 with TRBJ1-3; 10 bases align to TRBD1. Losses at the gene ends were 2 bases for V and 8 bases for J; bases not matched to a gene: 6. CDR3 length: 15 residues. Germline CDR1 SGHTA, CDR2 FQGNSA. The CDR3 loop reads CASSLTGTGVDTIYF. CDR3 in DNA: TGTGCCAGCAGCTTAACCGGGACAGGGGTAGACACCATATATTTT.

This CDR3 is CASSLDRGGNEKLFF. The CDR3 DNA sequence: TGCGCCAGCAGCTTGGACCGGGGCGGTAATGAAAAACTGTTTTTT. The rearrangement links TRBV5-1 to TRBJ1-4; tentative D call: TRBD1 (5 bases). V dropped 0 bases and J dropped 4 bases, with 10 bases sitting between them. This CDR3 spans 15 amino acids. Germline loops: CDR1 SGHRS, CDR2 YFSETQ.